This T cell receptor beta chain derives from a study of T cell responses to AZD1222 COVID-19 vaccine. Study in general: Second doses that came at about 4 or about 12 weeks were put together.

Study conclusions and caveats: The repertoires were collected only after the peak T cell response. With dominance at 160-218 and 743-854, vaccine-associated CD4 TCRs spanned spike. At baseline, seropositivity was found in only 5 to 7 AZD1222 recipients.

Turning to this clone: Its antigen is unidentified.

The germline V gene encodes CDR1 MNHEY and CDR2 SMNVEV (reference sequence). Trimming shortened V by 6 bases and J by 1 base, and 5 bases separated the two germline ends. This CDR3 has 12 residues. The data were produced by immunoSEQ multiplex PCR, yet TCRdb's version contains in-frame clones alone and is incomplete. The sample has approximately 160,000 clones; 93% are singletons. Sample: peripheral blood, taken on day 0 of AZD1222 vaccination. This sequence joins TRBV27 and TRBJ2-3, with D uncertain. The TCR sequence derives from an adult in good health. The CDR3 loop is CASRARTDTQYF. The CDR3 DNA reads TGTGCCAGCAGGGCCCGCACAGATACGCAGTATTTT.